This T cell receptor beta chain was captured in a study of T-cell memory formation after mild COVID-19. Study-wide points: Clones that shrank (day 15 to 85) were balanced CD4/CD8, whereas later expanders leaned CD4+.

On this clonotype: Its antigen is unidentified.

Germline CDR1 is SNHLY and CDR2 is FYNNEI. The CDR3 sequence is 16 residues long. V lost 2 bases to trimming and J lost 7 bases; unmatched junction nucleotides: 7. Barcoded TCR alpha and TCR beta cDNA libraries with UMIs came from 5'RACE using constant-segment primers. From the 5' RACE reads, TCRdb called clonotypes with MiXCR, one entry per CDR3 protein. Counted here are 400,000 or so distinct CDR3 sequences, 20% occurring once; the ten biggest clones make up about 8.8%. The V call is TRBV2, the J call TRBJ2-1, with 11 bases lining up with TRBD2. Sequencing was performed on PBMCs or a T cell subset sorted from them (not recorded which). The source of this sequence is an adult woman who had mild COVID-19 (a few samples of this study predate the infection). Cell type and time point are not known. As DNA, the CDR3 is TGTGCCAGCAGTGAACGTCTAGCGGGAGGAGGGAATGAGCAGTTCTTC. Amino acids: CASSERLAGGGNEQFF.